The 8 T cell receptor beta chains reported below all come from one sample, sequenced in a study of OX40 agonist ivuxolimab in advanced cancers. Assay: immunoSEQ multiplex PCR; the TCRdb copy retains only in-frame clones and omits some. The sample contains 70,000 or so clones, roughly nine tenths of which appear only once. Sequences were derived from CD4+ or CD8+ T cells sorted from blood, sampled in a trial of the OX40 agonist ivuxolimab. These receptors came from an adult with an advanced solid tumor such as melanoma, head and neck, liver or kidney cancer.

The gene calls are TRBV9 and TRBJ2-2; D may be TRBD1 (6 bases). Germline V gives CDR1 SGDLS, CDR2 YYNGEE. CDR3 size: 17 residues. The V end lost 3 bases, the J end lost 0 bases, and 15 bases lay between the germline ends. The CDR3 DNA follows: TGTGCCAGCAGCGCGGGAACAGGGCGGTCGAACACCGGGGAGCTGTTTTTT. It encodes CASSAGTGRSNTGELFF.

This chain connects TRBV19 to TRBJ2-3; 12 bases are a match to TRBD2. V trimming: 6 bases; J trimming: 4 bases; junction bases outside the gene matches: 14. The germline V gene encodes CDR1 LNHDA and CDR2 SQIVND (reference sequence). The CDR3 runs 18 residues. This CDR3 reads CASSPSYLAGGPADTQYF. The CDR3 nucleotides are TGTGCCAGTAGCCCCTCCTACCTAGCGGGAGGGCCTGCAGATACGCAGTATTTT.

CDR3 coding DNA: TGCAGCGTTGAAACTAGGCCCGGGGAGCTGTTTTTT. This codes for CSVETRPGELFF. This chain uses TRBV29-1 with TRBJ2-2; a possible D gene is TRBD2 (5 bases). Trimming took 2 bases from V and 6 from J, leaving 7 bases between them. The CDR3 loop spans 12 amino acids. Germline CDR1 reads SQVTM; CDR2 reads ANQGSEA.

The chain couples TRBV15 to TRBJ1-1; D is perhaps TRBD1 (5 bases). CDR3 length equals 13 residues. Germline V gives CDR1 LNHNV, CDR2 YYDKDF (reference sequence). The germline V and J ends were trimmed by 3 bases and 11 bases, with 16 bases remaining between them. The CDR3: CATSSDRGLEAFF. CDR3 DNA sequence: TGTGCCACCAGCAGCGATAGGGGTTTGGAGGCTTTCTTT.

The CDR3 region is CASSLLFGELFF. The CDR3, as DNA: TGTGCCAGCAGCCTTCTTTTCGGGGAGCTGTTTTTT. The chain joins TRBV11-3 to TRBJ2-2, with D hard to call. The CDR3 runs to 12 residues. V was clipped by 5 bases and J by 7 bases, with 8 bases between them. Germline CDR1 and CDR2: SGHNT and YENEEA.

The chain joins TRBV5-1 to TRBJ2-3; 7 bases are a match to TRBD1. The V gene's germline CDR1 is SGHRS and CDR2 YFSETQ. The CDR3 is 15 amino acids. Trimming took 1 base from V and 4 from J; bases not matched to a gene: 6. DNA for the CDR3: TGCGCCAGCAGCTTGCTAGGGGGCGCCGCAGATACGCAGTATTTT. Protein: CASSLLGGAADTQYF.

J is TRBJ2-7 and V is TRBV30, with TRBD1 matching over 9 bases. The CDR3 is made up of 12 amino acids. Germline CDR1 is GTSNPN and CDR2 is SVGIG (reference sequence). V lost 8 bases to trimming and J lost 2 bases; unmatched junction nucleotides: 4. The CDR3: CAGRDRAYEQYF. The CDR3 DNA follows: TGTGCCGGCCGGGACAGGGCCTACGAGCAGTACTTC.

The chain uses TRBV27 and TRBJ1-2; D uncertain. CDR3 length: 15 amino acids. Per the germline V gene, CDR1 is MNHEY and CDR2 is SMNVEV (reference sequence). Trimming pared 6 bases from V and 0 bases from J, leaving 14 bases between. DNA of the CDR3: TGTGCCAGCAGACCCCTTGGGGAAACTAACTATGGCTACACCTTC. This gives the protein CASRPLGETNYGYTF.